The 24 T cell receptor beta chains listed next were all sequenced from one sample in a study of OX40 agonist ivuxolimab in advanced cancers. Some clones are missing from TCRdb's copy, which holds only in-frame ones; the method was immunoSEQ multiplex PCR. The data hold 53,000 or so clones, with about four fifths observed a single time. The material was CD4+ or CD8+ T cells sorted from blood, obtained in a trial of the OX40 agonist ivuxolimab. All receptors come from an adult with an advanced solid tumor such as melanoma, head and neck, liver or kidney cancer.

The V call is TRBV28, the J call TRBJ2-7; the match to TRBD1 covers 8 bases. The CDR3 has 14 residues. The trim removed 6 bases at V and 3 bases at J, leaving 7 bases unmatched. Germline V gene sequence: CDR1 MDHEN, CDR2 SYDVKM. CDR3 sequence (DNA): TGTGCCAGCAGATCAGGGGGCTTAAACTACGAGCAGTACTTC. It yields the protein CASRSGGLNYEQYF. Combining the CDR3 with reference TRBV28 and TRBJ2-7 gives the whole variable domain DVKVTQSSRYLVKRTGEKVFLECVQDMDHENMFWYRQDPGLGLRLIYFSYDVKMKEKGDIPEGYSVSREKKERFSLILESASTNQTSMYLCASRSGGLNYEQYFGPGTRLTVT.

The rearrangement joins TRBV6-5 to TRBJ2-6; unclear D gene. Germline CDR1 MNHEY, CDR2 SVGAGI. Trimming stripped 8 bases from V and 1 base from J, with 9 bases between. The CDR3 contains 14 residues. The CDR3 is CASCRASGANVLTF. In DNA form, the CDR3 reads TGTGCCAGCTGTCGGGCTTCTGGGGCCAACGTCCTGACTTTC.

A few counts support this clone. This chain connects TRBV27 to TRBJ1-1; 10 nucleotides agree with TRBD1. Losses at the gene ends were 4 bases for V and 3 bases for J; bases not matched to a gene: 5. The CDR3 extends over 15 amino acids. Germline V CDR1 and CDR2: MNHEY, SMNVEV (reference sequence). The CDR3 nucleotides read TGTGCCAGCAGTTCCCGGGACAGGGGAGACACTGAAGCTTTCTTT. It codes for CASSSRDRGDTEAFF.

This rearrangement joins TRBV20-1 to TRBJ2-7; D gene unclear. The germline V gene has CDR1 DFQATT and CDR2 SNEGSKA (reference sequence). The V gene lost 5 bases and the J gene lost 5 bases, with 10 bases spanning the gap. The CDR3 covers 11 residues. The CDR3 loop reads CSASLSHEQYF. The CDR3 region has the DNA TGCAGTGCTTCACTTTCCCACGAGCAGTACTTC.

The V call is TRBV4-1, the J call TRBJ1-5, with 7 bases fitting TRBD1. V dropped 0 bases and J dropped 1; count of bases not matched to a gene: 6. The length of the CDR3 is 17 residues. Germline V gene sequence: CDR1 MGHRA, CDR2 YSYEKL. CDR3 loop: CASSQEAGQSSNQPQHF. CDR3 bases: TGCGCCAGCAGCCAAGAGGCGGGACAGTCAAGCAATCAGCCCCAGCATTTT.

This clone was detected once. The chain has TRBV20-1 and TRBJ1-3; unclear D gene. Trimming removed 4 bases at V and 1 base at J, with 2 bases between. CDR1 and CDR2 (germline): DFQATT, SNEGSKA (reference sequence). The CDR3 has 11 residues. The CDR3 DNA reads TGCAGTGCTAAATCTGGAAACACCATATATTTT. This encodes CSAKSGNTIYF.

The rearrangement joins TRBV7-2 to TRBJ2-2; tentatively, D is TRBD1 (5 bases). The CDR3 spans 15 residues. Trimming removed 3 bases from V and 2 bases from J, with 10 bases in between. The germline V gene has CDR1 SGHTA and CDR2 FQGNSA. CDR3 amino acids: CASSLVQANTGELFF. The CDR3 DNA is TGTGCCAGCAGCTTGGTACAGGCCAACACCGGGGAGCTGTTTTTT. Together with reference TRBV7-2 and TRBJ2-2, the CDR3 gives the full variable domain: GAGVSQSPSNKVTEKGKDVELRCDPISGHTALYWYRQSLGQGLEFLIYFQGNSAPDKSGLPSDRFSAERTGGSVSTLTIQRTQQEDSAVYLCASSLVQANTGELFFGEGSRLTVL.

The CDR3 is CASSFRGLDEQYF. CDR3 in DNA: TGTGCCAGCAGCTTCAGGGGGTTGGACGAGCAGTACTTC. This sequence joins TRBV11-2 and TRBJ2-7; 7 nucleotides agree with TRBD1. The junction had 4 bases not matched to a gene; V was cut back by 3 bases and J by 5 bases. The germline V gene encodes CDR1 SGHAT and CDR2 FQNNGV. There are 13 residues in the CDR3.

A single count supports this clone. V is TRBV5-4 and J is TRBJ2-6, with a weak D call TRBD1 (6 bases). V lost 6 bases and J 0 bases, leaving 16 bases between the germline ends. Germline V lookup: CDR1 SGHNT, CDR2 YYREEE (reference sequence). The CDR3 contains 17 residues. CDR3: CASTLSRGISGANVLTF. CDR3 nucleotide sequence: TGTGCCAGCACCCTATCTAGGGGGATCTCTGGGGCCAACGTCCTGACTTTC.

V and J are TRBV16 and TRBJ2-4, with TRBD2 matching 10 bases. The V segment lost 6 bases and the J segment 0 bases; nucleotides outside the gene matches: 11. This CDR3 region has 18 residues. The germline V gene has CDR1 KGHSY and CDR2 FQNENV. The DNA for the CDR3 is TGTGCCAGCAGTCCAGGGGCTAGCGGGGGTCTAGCCAAAAACATTCAGTACTTC. Translation: CASSPGASGGLAKNIQYF.

V usage is TRBV2 and J usage is TRBJ1-4; unclear D gene. The CDR3 runs to 15 residues. The V gene's germline CDR1 is SNHLY and CDR2 FYNNEI. V was pared by 2 bases and J by 10 bases, with 17 bases between. CDR3 nucleotides: TGTGCCAGCAGTGAACATGGTCTCGGCTCAGGAAAACTGTTTTTT. Its protein product is CASSEHGLGSGKLFF.

The chain combines TRBV10-1 with TRBJ1-1, with D possibly TRBD1 on 5 matching bases. Trimming took off 2 bases at V and 4 bases at J, with 11 bases between the two ends. The CDR3 length is 14 residues. The germline V gene has CDR1 WNHNN and CDR2 SYGVQD (reference sequence). The CDR3 sequence is CASSERGRATEAFF. CDR3 DNA: TGCGCCAGCAGTGAGAGGGGCAGGGCCACTGAAGCTTTCTTT.

As regards this clone: Mismatch with germline at one junction end may stem from a read error. The chain couples TRBV18 to TRBJ2-5; D gene unclear. The CDR3 runs to 13 residues. The germline gives CDR1 KGHSH, CDR2 LQKENI. CDR3 protein: CASSPPGFATQYF. CDR3 coding DNA: TGTGCCAGCTCTCCACCGGGTTTTGCGACCCAGTACTTC.

This chain links TRBV14 with TRBJ1-3; a possible D gene is TRBD1 (6 bases). CDR1 and CDR2 from the germline V gene are SGHDN and FVKESK. V was trimmed by 4 bases and J by 2 bases, leaving 9 bases between them. The CDR3 is 14 amino acids. CDR3 DNA: TGTGCCAGCAGCCCGTACAGGGCTGGAAACACCATATATTTT. It specifies CASSPYRAGNTIYF.

The J gene is TRBJ2-1, the V gene TRBV28; 8 positions match TRBD2. Germline V gene sequence: CDR1 MDHEN, CDR2 SYDVKM. This CDR3 spans 15 amino acids. J gave up 5 bases and V 4 bases, and 7 bases lay outside the gene matches. The CDR3 DNA is TGTGCCAGCAGTTCCCAACTAGCGGTGAACAATGAGCAGTTCTTC. The encoded protein is CASSSQLAVNNEQFF. The full variable domain, with the rest looked up from reference TRBV28 and TRBJ2-1, is DVKVTQSSRYLVKRTGEKVFLECVQDMDHENMFWYRQDPGLGLRLIYFSYDVKMKEKGDIPEGYSVSREKKERFSLILESASTNQTSMYLCASSSQLAVNNEQFFGPGTRLTVL.

The chain has TRBV6-1 and TRBJ2-7; D unresolved. The CDR3 has 13 amino acids. V dropped 6 bases and J dropped 0 bases, with 9 bases sitting between them. Germline V CDR1 and CDR2: MNHNS, SASEGT. In DNA, the CDR3 is TGTGCCAGCAGGGCTCCCCCCTCCTACGAGCAGTACTTC. The encoded protein is CASRAPPSYEQYF.

The chain employs TRBV28 and TRBJ2-6; TRBD1 matches at 10 bases. The V segment lost 6 bases and the J segment 4 bases; nucleotides outside the gene matches: 6. Germline CDR1 is MDHEN and CDR2 is SYDVKM. This CDR3 is 16 amino acids long. As DNA, the CDR3 is TGTGCCAGCAGCCGGGACAGGGGTGCAGGGGCCAACGTCCTGACTTTC. It translates to CASSRDRGAGANVLTF.

CDR3 DNA: TGCAGCGTGACCCGCGGAGGGACGAGAAATGAAAAACTGTTTTTT. It yields the protein CSVTRGGTRNEKLFF. V and J are TRBV29-1 and TRBJ1-4; D might be TRBD1 (5 bases). Trimming cost V 6 bases and J 5 bases, with 19 bases left between them. CDR3 size: 15 residues. Germline CDR1 reads SQVTM; CDR2 reads ANQGSEA.

J is TRBJ1-6 and V is TRBV19; TRBD1 matches 8 bases. There are 14 residues in the CDR3. The V gene's germline CDR1 is LNHDA and CDR2 SQIVND (reference sequence). Trimming at V came to 4 bases and at J to 9 bases, leaving 5 bases not matched to a gene. This CDR3 reads CASSTTGEGSPLHF. The CDR3 coding sequence is TGTGCCAGTAGTACGACAGGGGAGGGTTCACCCCTCCACTTT.

The chain has TRBV7-2 and TRBJ1-1; D gene ambiguous. The length of the CDR3 is 14 residues. Trimming removed 2 bases at V and 1 base at J, with 8 bases between. Germline CDR1 and CDR2: SGHTA and FQGNSA. The CDR3 nucleotides are TGTGCCAGCAGCTTAATGGGTGCGAACACTGAAGCTTTCTTT. Its protein is CASSLMGANTEAFF.

The J gene is TRBJ2-7, the V gene TRBV7-9; D gene uncertain. The germline V gene encodes CDR1 SEHNR and CDR2 FQNEAQ (reference sequence). The CDR3 has 14 residues. Trimming left V 2 bases short and J 1 base short, with 9 bases between. CDR3 sequence reads: CASSLYPESYEQYF. The CDR3 nucleotides are TGTGCCAGCAGCTTATATCCGGAATCCTACGAGCAGTACTTC.

The gene calls are TRBV21-1 and TRBJ1-5. TRBV21-1 is a recognized pseudogene. The CDR3 contains 12 residues. The CDR3 DNA follows: TGTGCCAGCAGCAAAGCTCGAGAGCCCCAGCATTTT. Translating gives CASSKAREPQHF.

This rearrangement joins TRBV5-6 to TRBJ2-2; 9 bases fit TRBD1. The CDR3 is made up of 15 amino acids. V trimming: 4 bases; J trimming: 6 bases; junction bases outside the gene matches: 7. CDR1 and CDR2 (germline): SGHDT, YYEEEE. The CDR3 nucleotides read TGTGCCAGCAGCGCAGGGACAGGGAGATCCGGGGAGCTGTTTTTT. It translates to CASSAGTGRSGELFF.

This clone was found once. This sequence joins TRBV7-9 and TRBJ2-5; D could derive from TRBD1 or TRBD2 (7 bases each). Germline V gives CDR1 SEHNR, CDR2 FQNEAQ (reference sequence). The V end was cut by 5 bases, the J end by 4 bases, with 14 bases between. The CDR3 is made up of 14 amino acids. Here the CDR3 DNA reads TGTGCCAGCAGCCTCACAGGGGAGGGAGAGACCCAGTACTTC. Translation: CASSLTGEGETQYF.